This entry describes one TCR beta chain. Its target is not known. The sample comes from a study of T cell repertoires in cytomegalovirus infection. Study context: Use of recently identified HLA-C-restricted and well-studied HLA-B-restricted CMV epitopes was part of the study. The public TCR beta signatures pointed to both CMV infection and matching HLA type.

TCRdb passed the reads through MiXCR, listing each CDR3 protein once. The repertoire consists of some 700,000 distinct CDR3 sequences, with around 32% occurring once and the leading ten covering 15% to 20%. Study-level points and caveats: CMV carriers having the relevant HLA were flagged by cumulative public TCR beta family frequency. In two of eight donors, the top clonotype was HLA-C-restricted CMV-specific.

The TCR was taken from a human donor in good health (CMV status not recorded). Some clones in this sample may be carry-over from other donors' samples. Specimen: cultured PBMCs, collected from culture after CMV antigen stimulation.

DNA of the CDR3: TGTGCCAGCAGACTACTAGCGGGACGGAATGAGCAGTTCTTC. It yields the protein CASRLLAGRNEQFF. The chain carries TRBV6-1 and TRBJ2-1; 10 nucleotides agree with TRBD2. J was trimmed by 7 bases and V by 6 bases; bases with no gene match: 6. CDR1 and CDR2 from the germline V gene are MNHNS and SASEGT. This CDR3 has 14 residues.